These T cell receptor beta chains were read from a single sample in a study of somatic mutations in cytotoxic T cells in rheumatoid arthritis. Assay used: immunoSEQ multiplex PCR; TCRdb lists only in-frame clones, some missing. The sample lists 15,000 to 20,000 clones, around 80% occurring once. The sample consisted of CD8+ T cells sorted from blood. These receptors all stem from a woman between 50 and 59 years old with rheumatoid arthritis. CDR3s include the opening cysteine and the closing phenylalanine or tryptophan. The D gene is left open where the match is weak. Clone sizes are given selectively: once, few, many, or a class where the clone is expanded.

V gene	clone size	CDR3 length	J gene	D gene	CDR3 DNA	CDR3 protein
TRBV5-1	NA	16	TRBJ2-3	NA	TGCGCCAGCAGCGGGAGGGGACAGGCGGGCACAGATACGCAGTATTTT	CASSGRGQAGTDTQYF
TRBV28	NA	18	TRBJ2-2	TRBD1	TGTGCCAGCAGTTTAAGGGGGACAGGGGGCCGGAACACCGGGGAGCTGTTTTTT	CASSLRGTGGRNTGELFF
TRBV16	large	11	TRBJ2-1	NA	TGTGCCAGCAGCCCGAACAATGAGCAGTTCTTC	CASSPNNEQFF
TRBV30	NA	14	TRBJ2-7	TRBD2	TGTGCCTGGAGTGTACAGCGGGAGTCCTACGAGCAGTACTTC	CAWSVQRESYEQYF
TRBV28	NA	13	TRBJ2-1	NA	TGTGCCAGCAGTTTGGGGACCGCTGGTGAGCAGTTCTTC	CASSLGTAGEQFF
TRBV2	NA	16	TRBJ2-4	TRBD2	TGTGCCAGCAGCTTCTCAGCGGGAGATGCCAAAAACATTCAGTACTTC	CASSFSAGDAKNIQYF
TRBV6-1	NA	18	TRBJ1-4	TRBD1	TGTGCCAGCAGTGGGGACAGGGGGGACTCGGGTGGGAATGAAAAACTGTTTTTT	CASSGDRGDSGGNEKLFF
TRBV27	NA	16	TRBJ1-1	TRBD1	TGTGCCAGCAGTTTATCGTTCAGGGGGGCCACGACTGAAGCTTTCTTT	CASSLSFRGATTEAFF
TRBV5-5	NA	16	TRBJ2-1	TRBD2	TGTGCCAGCAGCTTGGAGGTAGCGGGGGGAGTTAATGAGCAGTTCTTC	CASSLEVAGGVNEQFF
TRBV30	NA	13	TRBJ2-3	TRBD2	TGTGCCTGGACTAGCGGGGGGAGAGATACGCAGTATTTT	CAWTSGGRDTQYF
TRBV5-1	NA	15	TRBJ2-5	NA	TGCGCCAGCAGCCCACTTAGCCAGACTCAAGAGACCCAGTACTTC	CASSPLSQTQETQYF
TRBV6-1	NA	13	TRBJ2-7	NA	TGTGCCAGTGGAGGGGGGTTAGGCTACGAGCAGTACTTC	CASGGGLGYEQYF
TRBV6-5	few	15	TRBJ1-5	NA	TGTGCCAGCAGCTATACGGGGGGGCCTAATCAGCCCCAGCATTTT	CASSYTGGPNQPQHF
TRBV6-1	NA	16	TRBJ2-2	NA	TGTGCCAGCAGTGCCGGGACACCTGCGAACACCGGGGAGCTGTTTTTT	CASSAGTPANTGELFF
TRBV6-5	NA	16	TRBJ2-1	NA	TGTGCCAGCAGTTACGTGCAGGGGCGCGCCTACAATGAGCAGTTCTTC	CASSYVQGRAYNEQFF
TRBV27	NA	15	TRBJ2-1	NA	TGTGCCAGCAGTCAAGGACCGATAACTTACAATGAGCAGTTCTTC	CASSQGPITYNEQFF
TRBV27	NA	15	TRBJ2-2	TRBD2	TGTGCCAGCAGTTTTGGGGTAGCGGGAGCCGGGGAGCTGTTTTTT	CASSFGVAGAGELFF
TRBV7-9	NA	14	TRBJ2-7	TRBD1	TGTGCCAGCAGCCACAGACAGGGAGAACACGAGCAGTACTTC	CASSHRQGEHEQYF
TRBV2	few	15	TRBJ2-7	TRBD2	TGTGCCAGCAGTCCCGGACTAGCGGGAAGGTACGAGCAGTACTTC	CASSPGLAGRYEQYF
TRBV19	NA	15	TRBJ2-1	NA	TGTGCCAGTAGTTCAAGACAGGGACTGTGGTTTGAGCAGTTCTTC	CASSSRQGLWFEQFF